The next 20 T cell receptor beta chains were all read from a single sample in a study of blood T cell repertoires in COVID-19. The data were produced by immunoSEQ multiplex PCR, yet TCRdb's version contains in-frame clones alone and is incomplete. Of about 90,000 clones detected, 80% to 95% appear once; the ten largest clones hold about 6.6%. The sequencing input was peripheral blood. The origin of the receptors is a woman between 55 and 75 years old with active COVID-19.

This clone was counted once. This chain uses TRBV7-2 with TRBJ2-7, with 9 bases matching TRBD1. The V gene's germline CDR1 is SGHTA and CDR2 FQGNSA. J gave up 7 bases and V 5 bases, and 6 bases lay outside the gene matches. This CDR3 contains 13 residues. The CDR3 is CASSARQGGEQYF. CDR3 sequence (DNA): TGTGCCAGCAGCGCCCGACAGGGGGGGGAGCAGTACTTC.

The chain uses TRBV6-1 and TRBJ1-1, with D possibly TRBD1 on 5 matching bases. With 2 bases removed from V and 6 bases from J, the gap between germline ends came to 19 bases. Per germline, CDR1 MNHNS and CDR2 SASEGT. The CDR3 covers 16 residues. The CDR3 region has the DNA TGTGCCAGCAGTGAACTCCAGGGCCAGGGAGGAGCTGAAGCTTTCTTT. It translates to CASSELQGQGGAEAFF.

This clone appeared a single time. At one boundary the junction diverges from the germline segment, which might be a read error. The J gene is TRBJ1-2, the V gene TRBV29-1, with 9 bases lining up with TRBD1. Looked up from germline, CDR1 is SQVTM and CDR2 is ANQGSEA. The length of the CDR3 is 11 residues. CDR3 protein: CSVPGQGYLFF. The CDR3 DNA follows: TGCAGCGTCCCCGGACAGGGGTACCTGTTCTTC.

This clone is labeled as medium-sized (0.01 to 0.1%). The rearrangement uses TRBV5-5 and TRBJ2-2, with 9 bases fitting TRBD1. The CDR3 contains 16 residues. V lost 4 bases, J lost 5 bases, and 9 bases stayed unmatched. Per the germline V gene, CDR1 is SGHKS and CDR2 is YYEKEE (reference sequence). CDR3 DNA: TGTGCCAGCAGCCTGATGACAGGGGGACTTACCGGGGAGCTGTTTTTT. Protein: CASSLMTGGLTGELFF.

In DNA form, the CDR3 reads TGCGCCAGCAGCTTGACAGGATTAAGCACAGATACGCAGTATTTT. This translates into CASSLTGLSTDTQYF. J is TRBJ2-3 and V is TRBV5-1; D is perhaps TRBD1 (5 bases). Germline CDR1 is SGHRS and CDR2 is YFSETQ. Trimming took off 1 base at V and 0 bases at J, with 9 bases between the two ends. This CDR3 has 15 residues.

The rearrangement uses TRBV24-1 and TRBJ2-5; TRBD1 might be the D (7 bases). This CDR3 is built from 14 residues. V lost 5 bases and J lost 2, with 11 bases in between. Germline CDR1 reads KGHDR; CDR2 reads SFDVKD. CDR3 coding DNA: TGTGCCACCAGTGGCGGGACAGCTCAAGAGACCCAGTACTTC. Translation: CATSGGTAQETQYF.

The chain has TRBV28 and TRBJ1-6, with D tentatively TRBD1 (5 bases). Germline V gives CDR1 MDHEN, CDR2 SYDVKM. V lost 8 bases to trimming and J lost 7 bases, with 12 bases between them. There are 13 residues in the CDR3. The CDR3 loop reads CASWGRANSPLHF. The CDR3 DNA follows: TGTGCCAGCTGGGGCAGGGCAAATTCACCCCTCCACTTT.

The CDR3 loop reads CASSFGGTTEAFF. The CDR3 DNA is TGTGCCAGCAGTTTCGGCGGTACCACTGAAGCTTTCTTT. The chain is built from TRBV12-3 or TRBV12-4 and TRBJ1-1; D uncertain. The CDR3 has 13 residues. The V end was cut by 3 bases, the J end by 4 bases, with 9 bases between.

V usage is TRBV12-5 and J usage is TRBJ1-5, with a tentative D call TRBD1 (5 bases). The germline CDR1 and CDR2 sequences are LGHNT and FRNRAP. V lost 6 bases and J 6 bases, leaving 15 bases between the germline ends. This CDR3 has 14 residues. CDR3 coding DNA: TGTGCTAGTGGGCCTGACGGGGGGGGTCAGCCCCAGCATTTT. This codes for CASGPDGGGQPQHF. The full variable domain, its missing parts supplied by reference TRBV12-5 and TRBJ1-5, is DARVTQTPRHKVTEMGQEVTMRCQPILGHNTVFWYRQTMMQGLELLAYFRNRAPLDDSGMPKDRFSAEMPDATLATLKIQPSEPRDSAVYFCASGPDGGGQPQHFGDGTRLSIL.

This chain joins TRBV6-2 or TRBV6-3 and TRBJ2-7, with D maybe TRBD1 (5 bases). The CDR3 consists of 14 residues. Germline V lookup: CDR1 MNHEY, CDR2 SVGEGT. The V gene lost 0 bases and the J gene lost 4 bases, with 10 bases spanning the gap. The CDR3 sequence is CASSYSIKGYEQYF. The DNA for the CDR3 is TGTGCCAGCAGTTACTCGATCAAGGGGTACGAGCAGTACTTC.

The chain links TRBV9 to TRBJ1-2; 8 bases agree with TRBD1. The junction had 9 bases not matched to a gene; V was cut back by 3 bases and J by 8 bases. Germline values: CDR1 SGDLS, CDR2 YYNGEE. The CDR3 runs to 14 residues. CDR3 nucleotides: TGTGCCAGCAGCGCGACAGGGGCGAGACACGGCTACACCTTC. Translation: CASSATGARHGYTF.

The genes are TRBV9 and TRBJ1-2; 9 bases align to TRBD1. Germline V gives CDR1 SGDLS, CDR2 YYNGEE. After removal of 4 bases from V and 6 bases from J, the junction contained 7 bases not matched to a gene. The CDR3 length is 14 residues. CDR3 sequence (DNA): TGTGCCAGCAGCTCCACCGGGACAGGGAATGGCTACACCTTC. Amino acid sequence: CASSSTGTGNGYTF.

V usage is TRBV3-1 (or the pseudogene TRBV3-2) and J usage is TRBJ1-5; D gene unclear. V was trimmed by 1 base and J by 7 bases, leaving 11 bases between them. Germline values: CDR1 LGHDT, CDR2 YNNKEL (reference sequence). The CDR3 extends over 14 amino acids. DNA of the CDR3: TGTGCCAGCAGCCAAGGGGCACGACGGCAGCCCCAGCATTTT. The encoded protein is CASSQGARRQPQHF.

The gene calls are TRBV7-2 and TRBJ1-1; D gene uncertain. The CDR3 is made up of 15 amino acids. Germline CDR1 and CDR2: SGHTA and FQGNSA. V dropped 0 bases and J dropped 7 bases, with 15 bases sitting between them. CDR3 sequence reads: CASSLAAGVGLEAFF. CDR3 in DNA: TGTGCCAGCAGCTTAGCCGCCGGGGTGGGCCTTGAAGCTTTCTTT. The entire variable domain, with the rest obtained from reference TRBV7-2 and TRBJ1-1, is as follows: GAGVSQSPSNKVTEKGKDVELRCDPISGHTALYWYRQSLGQGLEFLIYFQGNSAPDKSGLPSDRFSAERTGGSVSTLTIQRTQQEDSAVYLCASSLAAGVGLEAFFGQGTRLTVV.

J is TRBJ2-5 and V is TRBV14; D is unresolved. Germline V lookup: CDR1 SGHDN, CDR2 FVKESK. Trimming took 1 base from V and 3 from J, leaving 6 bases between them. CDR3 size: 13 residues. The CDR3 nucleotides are TGTGCCAGCAGCCAAGTATCAGAAGAGACCCAGTACTTC. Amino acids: CASSQVSEETQYF. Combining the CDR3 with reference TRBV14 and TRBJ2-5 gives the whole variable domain EAGVTQFPSHSVIEKGQTVTLRCDPISGHDNLYWYRRVMGKEIKFLLHFVKESKQDESGMPNNRFLAERTGGTYSTLKVQPAELEDSGVYFCASSQVSEETQYFGPGTRLLVL.

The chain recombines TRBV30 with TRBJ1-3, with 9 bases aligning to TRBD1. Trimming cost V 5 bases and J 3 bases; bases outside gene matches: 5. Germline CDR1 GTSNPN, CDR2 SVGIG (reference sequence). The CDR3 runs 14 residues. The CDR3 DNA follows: TGTGCCTGGGGAACAGGGGGCCGTGGAAACACCATATATTTT. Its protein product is CAWGTGGRGNTIYF.

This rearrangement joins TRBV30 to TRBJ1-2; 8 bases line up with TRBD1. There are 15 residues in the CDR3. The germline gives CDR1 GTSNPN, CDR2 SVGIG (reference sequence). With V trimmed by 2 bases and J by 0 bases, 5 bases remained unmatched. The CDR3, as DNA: TGTGCCTGGAGTTTACCGGACAGGGCTAACTATGGCTACACCTTC. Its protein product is CAWSLPDRANYGYTF.

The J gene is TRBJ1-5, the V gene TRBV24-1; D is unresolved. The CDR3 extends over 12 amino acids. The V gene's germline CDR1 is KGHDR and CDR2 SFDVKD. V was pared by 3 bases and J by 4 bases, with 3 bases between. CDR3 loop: CATSDPNQPQHF. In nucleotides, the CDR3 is TGTGCCACCAGTGATCCTAATCAGCCCCAGCATTTT.

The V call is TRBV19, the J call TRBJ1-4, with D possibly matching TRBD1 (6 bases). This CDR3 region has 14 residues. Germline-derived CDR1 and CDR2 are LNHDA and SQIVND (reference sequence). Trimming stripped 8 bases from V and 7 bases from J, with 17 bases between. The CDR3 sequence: CASQGGGTGEKLFF. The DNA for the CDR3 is TGTGCCAGTCAGGGAGGGGGTACAGGTGAAAAACTGTTTTTT.

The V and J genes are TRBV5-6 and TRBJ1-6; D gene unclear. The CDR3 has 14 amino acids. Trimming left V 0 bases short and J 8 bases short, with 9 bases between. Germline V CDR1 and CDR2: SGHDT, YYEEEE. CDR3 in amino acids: CASSLAGMYSPLHF. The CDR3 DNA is TGTGCCAGCAGCTTGGCGGGGATGTATTCACCCCTCCACTTT.